The 9 T cell receptor beta chains below all came from one sample that was sequenced in a study of cytomegalovirus exposure and HLA in healthy donors. It was with 60 Vbeta and 13 Jbeta primers that the PCR ran. The assay was immunoSEQ multiplex PCR, and TCRdb's table has in-frame clones only and misses some. The data contain over 150,000 clones, over 75% of them seen just once; the ten biggest clones take up about 1.9%. The specimen sequenced was PBMCs. These receptors were taken from a human donor in good health.

The genes are TRBV5-4 and TRBJ2-7; D is uncertain. Trimming pared 0 bases from V and 4 bases from J, leaving 11 bases between. The CDR3 consists of 14 residues. CDR1 is SGHNT and CDR2 is YYREEE in the germline V gene (reference sequence). DNA of the CDR3: TGTGCCAGCAGCTTGGCCGGCTCCAGGTACGAGCAGTACTTC. Its translation is CASSLAGSRYEQYF.

The J gene is TRBJ2-2, the V gene TRBV7-7; no firm D call. Germline CDR1 reads SSHAT; CDR2 reads FNYEAQ (reference sequence). The length of the CDR3 is 12 residues. V was cut by 5 bases and J by 8 bases, with 9 bases left in between. The CDR3 DNA reads as TGTGCCAGCAGCCAGTTACAGGGGGAGCTGTTTTTT. This sequence encodes CASSQLQGELFF.

The genes are TRBV6-5 and TRBJ1-1, with D hard to call. Germline CDR1 is MNHEY and CDR2 is SVGAGI. This CDR3 comprises 15 residues. V lost 7 bases to trimming and J lost 5 bases, with 20 bases between them. CDR3 DNA: TGTGCCAGCACCCCATTCTACCTGCGTGCAACTGAAGCTTTCTTT. Protein: CASTPFYLRATEAFF.

This sequence joins TRBV29-1 and TRBJ1-1; D perhaps matches TRBD1 (6 bases). Germline CDR1 is SQVTM and CDR2 is ANQGSEA. CDR3 length equals 11 residues. Between the trimmed V and J ends, which lost 6 bases and 5 bases, there was a span of 10 bases. The CDR3 DNA reads TGCAGCGTCCTACAGGGTACTGAAGCTTTCTTT. It codes for CSVLQGTEAFF.

This clone was recorded once. The chain links TRBV7-2 to TRBJ2-5; D is unclear. From germline, CDR1 is SGHTA and CDR2 FQGNSA. The CDR3 spans 13 residues. The V end was cut by 5 bases, the J end by 5 bases, with 12 bases between. This chain's CDR3 is CASSELNRETQYF. DNA of the CDR3: TGTGCCAGCAGCGAGCTAAATCGGGAGACCCAGTACTTC.

This chain links TRBV10-3 with TRBJ1-3, with D tentatively TRBD1 (6 bases). Looked up from germline, CDR1 is ENHRY and CDR2 is SYGVKD. The CDR3 covers 16 residues. V shed 0 bases and J shed 3 bases, with 12 bases lying between them. The DNA of the CDR3 is TGTGCCATCAGTGAGTCCTCAGGGGTTGGTGGAAACACCATATATTTT. This encodes CAISESSGVGGNTIYF.

V gene TRBV18 combines with J gene TRBJ2-5; D is possibly TRBD2 (6 bases). CDR1 KGHSH and CDR2 LQKENI come from the germline V gene. The CDR3 runs to 14 residues. The ends were cut back, 4 bases at V and 4 bases at J, with 13 bases in the middle. This CDR3 reads CASSLAYGGETQYF. The CDR3 nucleotides are TGTGCCAGCTCACTAGCTTACGGGGGAGAGACCCAGTACTTC.

The chain carries TRBV6-5 and TRBJ2-2; 9 bases are a match to TRBD1. The CDR3 runs to 13 residues. Trimming cost V 8 bases and J 6 bases; bases outside gene matches: 4. In germline, CDR1 is MNHEY, CDR2 SVGAGI. The CDR3 coding sequence is TGTGCCAGCCGACAGGGGGAGGCCGGGGAGCTGTTTTTT. Translated: CASRQGEAGELFF.

This chain uses TRBV19 with TRBJ2-5; the match to TRBD1 covers 7 bases. J gave up 3 bases and V 5 bases, and 15 bases lay outside the gene matches. The CDR3 runs to 17 residues. From germline, CDR1 is LNHDA and CDR2 SQIVND (reference sequence). CDR3 amino acids: CASSRDSRLSREETQYF. CDR3 bases: TGTGCCAGTAGTCGGGACAGCCGTCTTAGCCGTGAAGAGACCCAGTACTTC.